This TCR beta chain was sequenced during a study of blood T cell repertoires in COVID-19. About the study: PBMCs, B-cell-depleted T cells, or T cells provided the cDNA or gDNA that made up the material.

Generated by immunoSEQ multiplex PCR, the TCRdb table keeps only in-frame clones and is missing some. The profile shows hundreds of thousands of clones, approximately 90% of them singletons. The CDR3 has 15 amino acids. With 2 bases removed from V and 5 bases from J, the gap between germline ends came to 16 bases. Germline lookup yields CDR1 KGHSY and CDR2 FQNENV. The source material was PBMCs or T cells enriched from blood (not recorded which). The origin of this receptor is a woman aged 30 to 39 with acute COVID-19. V is TRBV16 and J is TRBJ2-7; a possible D gene is TRBD2 (5 bases). The CDR3 DNA is TGTGCCAGCAGCCAAGTAGGGCAGGAACTAGACGAGCAGTACTTC. As protein: CASSQVGQELDEQYF. The whole variable domain, filled in from reference TRBV16 and TRBJ2-7, reads GEEVAQTPKHLVRGEGQKAKLYCAPIKGHSYVFWYQQVLKNEFKFLISFQNENVFDETGMPKERFSAKCLPNSPCSLEIQATKLEDSAVYFCASSQVGQELDEQYFGPGTRLTVT.